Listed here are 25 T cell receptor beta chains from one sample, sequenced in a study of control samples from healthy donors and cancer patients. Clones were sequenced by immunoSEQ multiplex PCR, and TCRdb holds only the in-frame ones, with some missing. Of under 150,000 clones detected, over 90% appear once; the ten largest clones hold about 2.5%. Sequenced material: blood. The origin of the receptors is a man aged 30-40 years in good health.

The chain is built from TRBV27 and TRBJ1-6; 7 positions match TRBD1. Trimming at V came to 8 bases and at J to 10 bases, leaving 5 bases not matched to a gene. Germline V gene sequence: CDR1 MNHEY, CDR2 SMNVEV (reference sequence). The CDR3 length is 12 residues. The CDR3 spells CASCTGDSPLHF. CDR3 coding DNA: TGTGCCAGCTGCACAGGGGACTCACCCCTCCACTTT.

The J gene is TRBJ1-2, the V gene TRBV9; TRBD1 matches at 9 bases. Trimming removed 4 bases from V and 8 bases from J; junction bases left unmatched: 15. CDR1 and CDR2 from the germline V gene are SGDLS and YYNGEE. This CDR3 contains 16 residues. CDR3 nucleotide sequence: TGTGCCAGCAGCTTAGGGACAGGGTCGGCAACGGAAGGCTACACCTTC. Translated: CASSLGTGSATEGYTF. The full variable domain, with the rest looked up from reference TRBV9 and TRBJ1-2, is DSGVTQTPKHLITATGQRVTLRCSPRSGDLSVYWYQQSLDQGLQFLIQYYNGEERAKGNILERFSAQQFPDLHSELNLSSLELGDSALYFCASSLGTGSATEGYTFGSGTRLTVV.

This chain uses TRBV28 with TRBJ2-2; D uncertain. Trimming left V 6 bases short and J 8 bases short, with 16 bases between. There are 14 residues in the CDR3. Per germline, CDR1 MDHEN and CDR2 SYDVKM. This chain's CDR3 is CASSSPLPRGELFF. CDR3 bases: TGTGCCAGCAGCTCTCCCCTGCCCCGGGGGGAGCTGTTTTTT. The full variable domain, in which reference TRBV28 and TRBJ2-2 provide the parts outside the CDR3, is DVKVTQSSRYLVKRTGEKVFLECVQDMDHENMFWYRQDPGLGLRLIYFSYDVKMKEKGDIPEGYSVSREKKERFSLILESASTNQTSMYLCASSSPLPRGELFFGEGSRLTVL.

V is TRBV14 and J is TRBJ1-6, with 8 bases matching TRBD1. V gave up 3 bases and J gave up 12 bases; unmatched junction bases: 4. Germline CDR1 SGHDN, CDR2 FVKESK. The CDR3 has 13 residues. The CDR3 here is CASSHMTGEPLHF. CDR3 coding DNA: TGTGCCAGCAGCCATATGACAGGGGAACCCCTCCACTTT.

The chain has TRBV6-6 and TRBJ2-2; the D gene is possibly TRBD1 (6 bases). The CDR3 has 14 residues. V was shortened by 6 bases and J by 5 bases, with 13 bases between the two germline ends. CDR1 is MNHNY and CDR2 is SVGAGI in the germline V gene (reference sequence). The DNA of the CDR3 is TGTGCCAGCAGATCTAACAGGGTAACCGGGGAGCTGTTTTTT. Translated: CASRSNRVTGELFF.

CDR3 in DNA: TGTGCCAGTATAGCTGGAAACACCATATATTTT. Its translation is CASIAGNTIYF. The chain is built from TRBV19 and TRBJ1-3; D is unresolved. CDR3 length: 11 residues. CDR1 and CDR2 (germline): LNHDA, SQIVND (reference sequence). V lost 7 bases, J lost 2 bases, and 3 bases lay in between.

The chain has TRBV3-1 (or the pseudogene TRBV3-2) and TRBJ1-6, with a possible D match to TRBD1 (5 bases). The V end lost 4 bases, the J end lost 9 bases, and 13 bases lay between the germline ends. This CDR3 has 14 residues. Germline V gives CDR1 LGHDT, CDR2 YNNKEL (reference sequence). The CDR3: CASSPGTNPSPLHF. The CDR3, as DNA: TGTGCCAGCAGCCCCGGGACCAACCCTTCACCCCTCCACTTT.

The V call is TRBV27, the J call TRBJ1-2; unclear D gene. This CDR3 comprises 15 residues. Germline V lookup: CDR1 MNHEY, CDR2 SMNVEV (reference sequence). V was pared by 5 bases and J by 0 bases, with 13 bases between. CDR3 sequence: CASSPGISANYGYTF. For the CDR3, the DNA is TGTGCCAGCAGTCCGGGGATTTCGGCTAACTATGGCTACACCTTC.

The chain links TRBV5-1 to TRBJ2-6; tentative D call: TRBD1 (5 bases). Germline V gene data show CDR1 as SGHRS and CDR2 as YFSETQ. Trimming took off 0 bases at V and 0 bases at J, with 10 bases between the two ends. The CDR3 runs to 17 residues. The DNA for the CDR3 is TGCGCCAGCAGCTTGGCCGCAGGGCTCTCTGGGGCCAACGTCCTGACTTTC. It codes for CASSLAAGLSGANVLTF.

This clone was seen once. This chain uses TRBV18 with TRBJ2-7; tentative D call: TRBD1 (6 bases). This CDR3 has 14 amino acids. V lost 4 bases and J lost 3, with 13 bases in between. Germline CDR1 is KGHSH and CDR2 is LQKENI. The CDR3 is CASSRKTGIYEQYF. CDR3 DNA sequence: TGTGCCAGCTCACGAAAGACAGGAATCTACGAGCAGTACTTC. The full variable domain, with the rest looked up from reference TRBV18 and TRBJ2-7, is NAGVMQNPRHLVRRRGQEARLRCSPMKGHSHVYWYRQLPEEGLKFMVYLQKENIIDESGMPKERFSAEFPKEGPSILRIQQVVRGDSAAYFCASSRKTGIYEQYFGPGTRLTVT.

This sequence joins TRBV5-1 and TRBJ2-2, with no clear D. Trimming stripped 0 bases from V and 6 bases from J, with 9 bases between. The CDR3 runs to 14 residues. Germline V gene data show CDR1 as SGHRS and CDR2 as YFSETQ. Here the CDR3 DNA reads TGCGCCAGCAGCTTGGAGCCTAAGGCCGGGGAGCTGTTTTTT. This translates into CASSLEPKAGELFF.

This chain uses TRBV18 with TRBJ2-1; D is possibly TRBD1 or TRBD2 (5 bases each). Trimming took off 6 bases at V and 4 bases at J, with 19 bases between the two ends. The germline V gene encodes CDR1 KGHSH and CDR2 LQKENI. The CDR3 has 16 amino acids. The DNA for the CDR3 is TGTGCCAGCTCCCTTGAGGGGCCGTTAGCTTACAATGAGCAGTTCTTC. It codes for CASSLEGPLAYNEQFF.

The CDR3 reads CASSPGSTGSITEAFF. The CDR3 DNA follows: TGTGCCAGCTCACCCGGATCGACAGGGTCGATCACTGAAGCTTTCTTT. The chain recombines TRBV18 with TRBJ1-1; 7 positions agree with TRBD1. CDR1 and CDR2 from the germline V gene are KGHSH and LQKENI. The CDR3 has 16 residues. V dropped 3 bases and J dropped 4; count of bases not matched to a gene: 11.

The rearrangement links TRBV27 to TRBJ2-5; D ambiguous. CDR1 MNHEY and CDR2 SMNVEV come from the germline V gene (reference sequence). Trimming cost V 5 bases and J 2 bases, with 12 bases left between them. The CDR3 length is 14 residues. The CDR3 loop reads CASSPYYRQETQYF. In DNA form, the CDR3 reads TGTGCCAGCAGTCCCTACTACCGACAAGAGACCCAGTACTTC.

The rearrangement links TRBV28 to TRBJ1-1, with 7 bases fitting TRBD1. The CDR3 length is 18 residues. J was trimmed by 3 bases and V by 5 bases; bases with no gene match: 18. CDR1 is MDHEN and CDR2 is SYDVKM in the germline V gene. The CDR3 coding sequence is TGTGCCAGCAGTCCAGTTTGGACAGGCCTCCCTCGGGACACTGAAGCTTTCTTT. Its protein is CASSPVWTGLPRDTEAFF.

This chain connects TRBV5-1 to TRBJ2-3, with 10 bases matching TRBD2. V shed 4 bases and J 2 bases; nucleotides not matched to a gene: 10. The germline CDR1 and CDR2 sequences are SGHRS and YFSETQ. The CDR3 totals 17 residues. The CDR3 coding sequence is TGCGCCAGCAGCACCATTCCTAGCGGGGGCTCCACAGATACGCAGTATTTT. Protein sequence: CASSTIPSGGSTDTQYF. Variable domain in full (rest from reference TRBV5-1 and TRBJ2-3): KAGVTQTPRYLIKTRGQQVTLSCSPISGHRSVSWYQQTPGQGLQFLFEYFSETQRNKGNFPGRFSGRQFSNSRSEMNVSTLELGDSALYLCASSTIPSGGSTDTQYFGPGTRLTVL.

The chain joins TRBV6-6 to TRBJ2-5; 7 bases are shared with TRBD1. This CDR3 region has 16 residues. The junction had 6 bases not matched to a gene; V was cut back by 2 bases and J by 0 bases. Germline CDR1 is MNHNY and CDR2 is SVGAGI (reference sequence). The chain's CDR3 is CASSYRLGTDQETQYF. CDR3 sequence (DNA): TGTGCCAGCAGTTACCGTCTAGGGACAGACCAAGAGACCCAGTACTTC.

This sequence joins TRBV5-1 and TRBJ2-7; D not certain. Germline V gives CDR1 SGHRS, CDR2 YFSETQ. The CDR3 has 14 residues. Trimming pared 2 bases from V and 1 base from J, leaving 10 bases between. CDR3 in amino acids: CASSLGNPSYEQYF. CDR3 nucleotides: TGCGCCAGCAGCTTAGGTAACCCATCCTACGAGCAGTACTTC. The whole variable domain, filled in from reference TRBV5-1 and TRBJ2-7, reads KAGVTQTPRYLIKTRGQQVTLSCSPISGHRSVSWYQQTPGQGLQFLFEYFSETQRNKGNFPGRFSGRQFSNSRSEMNVSTLELGDSALYLCASSLGNPSYEQYFGPGTRLTVT.

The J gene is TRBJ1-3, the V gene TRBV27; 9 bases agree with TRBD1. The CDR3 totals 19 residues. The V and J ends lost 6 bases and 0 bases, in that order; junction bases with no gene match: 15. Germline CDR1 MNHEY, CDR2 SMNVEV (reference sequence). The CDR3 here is CASRRSGTGSRYSGNTIYF. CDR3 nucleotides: TGTGCCAGCAGGAGATCCGGGACAGGGTCTCGCTACTCTGGAAACACCATATATTTT.

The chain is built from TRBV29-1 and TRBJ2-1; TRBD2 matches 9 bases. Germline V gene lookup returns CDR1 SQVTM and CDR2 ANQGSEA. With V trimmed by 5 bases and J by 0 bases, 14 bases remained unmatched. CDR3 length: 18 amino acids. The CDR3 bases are TGCAGCGTTCGACCTAGCGGGACTCTCGGAAGCTCCTACAATGAGCAGTTCTTC. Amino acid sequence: CSVRPSGTLGSSYNEQFF.

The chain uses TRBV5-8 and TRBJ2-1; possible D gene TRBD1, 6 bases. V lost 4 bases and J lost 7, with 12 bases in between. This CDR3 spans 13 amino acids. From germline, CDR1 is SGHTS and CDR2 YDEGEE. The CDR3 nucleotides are TGTGCCAGCAGCGTAGGGGGTCGGAATGAGCAGTTCTTC. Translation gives CASSVGGRNEQFF.

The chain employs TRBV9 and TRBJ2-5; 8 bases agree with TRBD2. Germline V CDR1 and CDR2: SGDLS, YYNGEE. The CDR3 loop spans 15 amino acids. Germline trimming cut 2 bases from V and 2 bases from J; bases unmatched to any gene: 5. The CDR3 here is CASSVSGVLQETQYF. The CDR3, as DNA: TGTGCCAGCAGCGTTAGCGGGGTCCTTCAAGAGACCCAGTACTTC.

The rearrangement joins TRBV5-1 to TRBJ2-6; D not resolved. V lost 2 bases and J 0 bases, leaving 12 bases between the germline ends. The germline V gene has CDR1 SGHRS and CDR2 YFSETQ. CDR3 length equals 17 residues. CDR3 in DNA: TGCGCCAGCAGCTTTCTTGGCGTGGCCTCTGGGGCCAACGTCCTGACTTTC. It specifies CASSFLGVASGANVLTF. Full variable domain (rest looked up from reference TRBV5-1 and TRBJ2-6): KAGVTQTPRYLIKTRGQQVTLSCSPISGHRSVSWYQQTPGQGLQFLFEYFSETQRNKGNFPGRFSGRQFSNSRSEMNVSTLELGDSALYLCASSFLGVASGANVLTFGAGSRLTVL.

The CDR3, as DNA: TGTGCCAGTACTACAGGGAACAATCAGCCCCAGCATTTT. Translating it yields CASTTGNNQPQHF. The chain links TRBV10-3 to TRBJ1-5; the D gene is possibly TRBD1 (6 bases). This CDR3 is 13 amino acids long. Trimming shortened V by 10 bases and J by 3 bases, and 13 bases separated the two germline ends. CDR1 is ENHRY and CDR2 is SYGVKD in the germline V gene.

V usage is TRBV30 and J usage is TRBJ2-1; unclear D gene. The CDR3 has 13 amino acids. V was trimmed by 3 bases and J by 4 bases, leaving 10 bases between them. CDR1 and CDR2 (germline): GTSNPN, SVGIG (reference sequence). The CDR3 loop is CAWSRNGYNEQFF. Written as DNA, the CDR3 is TGTGCCTGGAGCCGCAACGGGTACAATGAGCAGTTCTTC.